This T cell receptor (beta chain) came from a study of T-cell reconstitution after alpha-beta-depleted transplantation in children. As it was prepared, the TCRbeta library received unique molecular identifiers. MiXCR was run by TCRdb on the PCR reads, yielding one entry per CDR3 protein. The sample contains 200,000 or so distinct CDR3 sequences, approximately 6.3% of which appear only once. J was trimmed by 5 bases and V by 4 bases; bases with no gene match: 5. Germline values: CDR1 SGHTA, CDR2 FQGNSA. The CDR3 spans 15 residues. This clonotype has ten or more counts. The J gene is TRBJ2-2, the V gene TRBV7-2; 9 bases map to TRBD1. The sequences come from PBMCs, collected before TCRalphabeta/CD19-depleted stem cell transplant. This clonotype was obtained from a boy aged 2 to 9 with acute lymphoblastic leukemia, due to receive a stem cell transplant. Here the CDR3 reads CASSSRQGETGELFF. The CDR3 DNA sequence: TGTGCCAGCAGCTCACGACAGGGGGAAACCGGGGAGCTGTTTTTT.